This entry lists 20 T cell receptor beta chains sequenced from one sample in a study of cytomegalovirus exposure and HLA in healthy donors. PCR amplification relied on 60 Vbeta primers (plus 13 Jbeta primers). TCRdb's copy holds only in-frame clones and misses some; the assay was immunoSEQ multiplex PCR. The table includes some 150,000 clones, around 79% detected once. Sequencing was performed on PBMCs. The receptors come from a man aged 45 to 65 in good health and CMV-seropositive.

The CDR3 DNA follows: TGTGCTAGTGGTTTGGGGGACAGGGAGGGGGAGACCCAGTACTTC. Residues: CASGLGDREGETQYF. This chain uses TRBV12-5 with TRBJ2-5; TRBD1 matches 9 bases. Germline V lookup: CDR1 LGHNT, CDR2 FRNRAP. This CDR3 is 15 amino acids long. Trimming removed 1 base from V and 5 bases from J; junction bases left unmatched: 5.

This clone turned up a few times. V and J are TRBV28 and TRBJ1-6, with D perhaps matching TRBD1 (6 bases). The CDR3 loop spans 14 amino acids. Germline V gene sequence: CDR1 MDHEN, CDR2 SYDVKM. The germline V and J ends were trimmed by 6 bases and 10 bases, with 16 bases remaining between them. The CDR3 is CASRNTGFGSPLHF. CDR3 coding DNA: TGTGCCAGCAGAAACACAGGGTTCGGATCACCCCTCCACTTT.

In this sample, this clone turned up once. The rearrangement links TRBV10-3 to TRBJ2-5; 9 nucleotides align to TRBD2. The J segment lost 3 bases and the V segment lost 5 bases, leaving 10 bases of the junction unmatched. The CDR3 spans 16 residues. Germline V gene lookup returns CDR1 ENHRY and CDR2 SYGVKD. CDR3 DNA: TGTGCCATCAGTAACCGGGGGCTAGCGGGGAAAGAGACCCAGTACTTC. Protein product: CAISNRGLAGKETQYF.

This clone was seen once. V and J are TRBV27 and TRBJ1-4; 9 bases line up with TRBD1. From germline, CDR1 is MNHEY and CDR2 SMNVEV (reference sequence). The CDR3 extends over 14 amino acids. V lost 6 bases to trimming and J lost 8 bases; unmatched junction nucleotides: 7. In nucleotides, the CDR3 is TGTGCCAGCAGGGGACAGGGTGTGAGCGAAAAACTGTTTTTT. The encoded protein is CASRGQGVSEKLFF.

This clone has only a few counts. The chain uses TRBV28 and TRBJ2-3, with a tentative D call TRBD1 (5 bases). Looked up from germline, CDR1 is MDHEN and CDR2 is SYDVKM. The CDR3 extends over 15 amino acids. The ends were cut back, 6 bases at V and 4 bases at J, with 17 bases in the middle. The CDR3: CASRSQGLFPDTQYF. In nucleotides, the CDR3 is TGTGCCAGCAGGTCGCAGGGCCTTTTTCCAGATACGCAGTATTTT.

This chain uses TRBV2 with TRBJ2-5, with D maybe TRBD1 (5 bases). Gene TRBJ2-7 matches the end of the DNA better, so the J call may be wrong. Per germline, CDR1 SNHLY and CDR2 FYNNEI. The CDR3 extends over 14 amino acids. The CDR3 sequence: CASSDQGVLTEQYF. For the CDR3, the DNA is TGTGCCAGCAGTGACCAGGGTGTGTTGACCGAGCAGTACTTC.

The chain employs TRBV28 and TRBJ2-7; TRBD2 is a possible D gene (7 bases). Between the trimmed V and J ends, which lost 5 bases and 2 bases, there was a span of 22 bases. This CDR3 has 17 amino acids. From germline, CDR1 is MDHEN and CDR2 SYDVKM. The CDR3: CASSATWGGASTYEQYF. In nucleotides, the CDR3 is TGTGCCAGCAGTGCCACCTGGGGGGGGGCTAGCACCTACGAGCAGTACTTC.

The chain recombines TRBV15 with TRBJ2-5, with D tentatively TRBD1 (5 bases). The V and J ends lost 2 bases and 4 bases respectively, with 11 bases between them. Per the germline V gene, CDR1 is LNHNV and CDR2 is YYDKDF (reference sequence). The CDR3 length is 14 residues. The CDR3 coding sequence is TGTGCCACCAGCAGACCTAGGGGTCGAGAGACCCAGTACTTC. Amino acid sequence: CATSRPRGRETQYF. The full variable domain, in which reference TRBV15 and TRBJ2-5 provide the parts outside the CDR3, is DAMVIQNPRYQVTQFGKPVTLSCSQTLNHNVMYWYQQKSSQAPKLLFHYYDKDFNNEADTPDNFQSRRPNTSFCFLDIRSPGLGDTAMYLCATSRPRGRETQYFGPGTRLLVL.

V usage is TRBV11-2 and J usage is TRBJ1-1; 7 nucleotides agree with TRBD1. Germline V gene lookup returns CDR1 SGHAT and CDR2 FQNNGV. With 3 bases clipped from V and 5 bases from J, the junction kept 3 bases outside the gene matches. This CDR3 is built from 13 residues. CDR3 loop: CASSFDRVTEAFF. The CDR3 DNA sequence: TGTGCCAGCAGCTTCGACAGGGTTACTGAAGCTTTCTTT.

CDR3 nucleotides: TGCGCCAGCAGCCCACCCCACGGGCAAGAGACCCAGTACTTC. Translation: CASSPPHGQETQYF. The chain combines TRBV5-1 with TRBJ2-5; D gene unclear. The V and J ends lost 4 bases and 2 bases respectively, with 12 bases between them. CDR3 length: 14 amino acids. Germline V CDR1 and CDR2: SGHRS, YFSETQ.

This clone appeared a single time. This chain links TRBV2 with TRBJ2-1; 9 nucleotides line up with TRBD2. The CDR3 is made up of 14 amino acids. CDR1 SNHLY and CDR2 FYNNEI come from the germline V gene. V dropped 4 bases and J dropped 8; count of bases not matched to a gene: 6. The CDR3 reads CASSVLAGFDEQFF. The DNA of the CDR3 is TGTGCCAGCAGTGTGCTAGCGGGGTTTGATGAGCAGTTCTTC.

This chain joins TRBV5-4 and TRBJ1-1; TRBD1 is a possible D gene (5 bases). The CDR3 has 14 residues. Per the germline V gene, CDR1 is SGHNT and CDR2 is YYREEE (reference sequence). V lost 5 bases to trimming and J lost 2 bases, with 13 bases between them. This CDR3 is CASSSTDLNTEAFF. CDR3 sequence (DNA): TGTGCCAGCAGTTCGACAGACCTTAACACTGAAGCTTTCTTT.

This chain uses TRBV28 with TRBJ2-1; 10 bases agree with TRBD2. The CDR3 is 16 residues long. Germline assignment: CDR1 MDHEN and CDR2 SYDVKM. Trimming cost V 2 bases and J 5 bases; bases outside gene matches: 6. CDR3 sequence reads: CASSLTGTSAHNEQFF. DNA for the CDR3: TGTGCCAGCAGTTTAACAGGGACTAGCGCTCACAATGAGCAGTTCTTC.

The chain uses TRBV6-6 and TRBJ2-3, with TRBD2 matching 8 bases. Germline V gives CDR1 MNHNY, CDR2 SVGAGI (reference sequence). Germline trimming cut 7 bases from V and 0 bases from J; bases unmatched to any gene: 3. The CDR3 covers 14 residues. The CDR3 reads CASKLAESTDTQYF. The CDR3 DNA reads as TGTGCCAGCAAACTAGCGGAGAGCACAGATACGCAGTATTTT.

This chain joins TRBV7-2 and TRBJ2-2, with a possible D match to TRBD1 (5 bases). From germline, CDR1 is SGHTA and CDR2 FQGNSA. Between the trimmed V and J ends, which lost 0 bases and 4 bases, there was a span of 9 bases. The CDR3 has 15 residues. This CDR3 is CASSLAGLGTGELFF. As DNA, the CDR3 is TGTGCCAGCAGCTTAGCGGGGCTAGGCACCGGGGAGCTGTTTTTT.

This clone has only a few counts. V usage is TRBV30 and J usage is TRBJ1-6; no reliable D call. The V gene lost 0 bases and the J gene lost 10 bases, with 13 bases spanning the gap. CDR1 and CDR2 from the germline V gene are GTSNPN and SVGIG (reference sequence). The CDR3 consists of 14 residues. CDR3 sequence reads: CAWSVSGKYSPLHF. For the CDR3, the DNA is TGTGCCTGGAGTGTATCGGGGAAATACTCACCCCTCCACTTT.

In this sample, this clone turned up once. The rearrangement uses TRBV13 and TRBJ2-3; D remains ambiguous. V lost 4 bases and J 6 bases, leaving 8 bases between the germline ends. CDR1 and CDR2 from the germline V gene are PRHDT and FYEKMQ (reference sequence). This CDR3 spans 12 amino acids. The CDR3 sequence is CASSSGTDTQYF. In DNA, the CDR3 is TGTGCCAGCAGCTCGGGTACGGATACGCAGTATTTT.

The chain links TRBV18 to TRBJ2-3; D call uncertain. CDR1 is KGHSH and CDR2 is LQKENI in the germline V gene. This CDR3 region has 13 residues. V was shortened by 3 bases and J by 4 bases, with 8 bases between the two germline ends. The chain's CDR3 is CASSPSPSDTQYF. DNA for the CDR3: TGTGCCAGCTCACCGTCCCCCTCAGATACGCAGTATTTT.

The chain is built from TRBV4-1 and TRBJ1-2; 7 bases are a match to TRBD1. V was clipped by 1 base and J by 1 base; unmatched bases: 3. The CDR3 consists of 15 residues. Germline lookup yields CDR1 MGHRA and CDR2 YSYEKL. Here the CDR3 reads CASSQVNRGNYGYTF. As DNA, the CDR3 is TGCGCCAGCAGCCAAGTCAACAGGGGTAACTATGGCTACACCTTC.

V and J are TRBV11-3 and TRBJ1-1; D remains unclear. Trimming took off 2 bases at V and 8 bases at J, with 12 bases between the two ends. The CDR3 loop spans 13 amino acids. Germline CDR1 is SGHNT and CDR2 is YENEEA. The CDR3 region is CASSLSASTEAFF. In DNA form, the CDR3 reads TGTGCCAGCAGCTTAAGCGCCTCTACCGAAGCTTTCTTT.